Following are 10 T cell receptor beta chains from one sample sequenced in a study of shared clonotypes between healthy human individuals. Profiled with immunoSEQ multiplex PCR; TCRdb holds only in-frame clones, not every one. The repertoire includes millions of clones, 80% to 95% of them detected once, and 0.39% sits in the top ten. The sequencing input was naive CD4+ T cells from PBMCs. Subset of the sample: CD45RA+ positively selected. The source of these receptors is a man between 18 and 29 years old in good health. Some clones in this sample may be carry-over from other donors' samples.

This chain links TRBV5-4 with TRBJ2-7; 8 bases align to TRBD2. The CDR3 is 15 residues long. Germline CDR1 is SGHNT and CDR2 is YYREEE (reference sequence). V shed 3 bases, J shed 3 bases, and the junction held 8 bases outside the gene matches. This CDR3 reads CASSSSLAGYYEQYF. CDR3 DNA: TGTGCCAGCAGCTCCTCCCTAGCGGGTTACTACGAGCAGTACTTC.

V gene TRBV7-9 combines with J gene TRBJ2-3; D gene uncertain. Trimming took 7 bases from V and 3 from J, leaving 5 bases between them. Per the germline V gene, CDR1 is SEHNR and CDR2 is FQNEAQ (reference sequence). There are 11 residues in the CDR3. CDR3 protein: CASMLTDTQYF. The CDR3 DNA follows: TGTGCCAGCATGTTAACAGATACGCAGTATTTT.

This chain links TRBV5-1 with TRBJ2-7; perhaps TRBD2 as D (6 bases). V lost 2 bases, J lost 6 bases, and 15 bases lay in between. CDR1 SGHRS and CDR2 YFSETQ come from the germline V gene. The CDR3 contains 14 residues. The CDR3 DNA is TGCGCCAGCAGCTTACCAGAACTAGCCCCCGAGCAGTACTTC. It translates to CASSLPELAPEQYF.

The gene calls are TRBV25-1 and TRBJ2-7; 11 positions agree with TRBD2. V gave up 4 bases and J gave up 2 bases; unmatched junction bases: 4. Germline values: CDR1 MGHDK, CDR2 SYGVNS. The length of the CDR3 is 15 residues. This CDR3 is CASSALLAGAYEQYF. CDR3 DNA: TGTGCCAGCAGTGCCTTACTAGCGGGAGCCTACGAGCAGTACTTC.

The rearrangement links TRBV30 to TRBJ2-7; 8 positions agree with TRBD2. The ends lost 3 bases at V and 3 bases at J; junction bases unmatched: 4. CDR1 is GTSNPN, CDR2 SVGIG, per germline (reference sequence). The length of the CDR3 is 13 residues. CDR3 sequence reads: CAWSGLAGYEQYF. In DNA, the CDR3 is TGTGCCTGGAGCGGCCTAGCGGGCTACGAGCAGTACTTC.

This chain connects TRBV5-1 to TRBJ2-2, with D unresolved. Between the trimmed V and J ends, which lost 0 bases and 6 bases, there was a span of 12 bases. The CDR3 totals 15 residues. The germline CDR1 and CDR2 sequences are SGHRS and YFSETQ. The CDR3 DNA follows: TGCGCCAGCAGCTTGGATACACCCCGGGCCGGGGAGCTGTTTTTT. Protein: CASSLDTPRAGELFF.

The chain employs TRBV7-3 and TRBJ1-2, with 7 bases matching TRBD1. J lost 5 bases, V lost 1 base, and 1 base had no gene match. Germline CDR1 reads SGHTA; CDR2 reads FQGTGA. The CDR3 runs 13 residues. CDR3 in amino acids: CASSLIQGYGYTF. CDR3 nucleotides: TGTGCCAGCAGCTTAATACAGGGGTATGGCTACACCTTC. Combining the CDR3 with reference TRBV7-3 and TRBJ1-2 gives the whole variable domain GAGVSQTPSNKVTEKGKYVELRCDPISGHTALYWYRQSLGQGPEFLIYFQGTGAADDSGLPNDRFFAVRPEGSVSTLKIQRTERGDSAVYLCASSLIQGYGYTFGSGTRLTVV.

The chain uses TRBV9 and TRBJ1-2, with a weak D call TRBD1 (5 bases). The germline V gene encodes CDR1 SGDLS and CDR2 YYNGEE. The CDR3 is 16 amino acids. With 0 bases removed from V and 7 bases from J, the gap between germline ends came to 19 bases. CDR3 coding DNA: TGTGCCAGCAGCGTAGGAAGTCGTCAGGGTGTAGGTGGCTACACCTTC. Translation: CASSVGSRQGVGGYTF.

This chain joins TRBV18 and TRBJ2-1; 9 nucleotides line up with TRBD1. V shed 6 bases and J 9 bases; nucleotides not matched to a gene: 9. Germline CDR1 KGHSH, CDR2 LQKENI. This CDR3 region has 14 residues. In DNA form, the CDR3 reads TGTGCCAGCTCGCCGGGACAGGGCTGGGGTGAGCAGTTCTTC. Protein: CASSPGQGWGEQFF.

J is TRBJ1-2 and V is TRBV10-3, with no clear D. This CDR3 region has 15 residues. The germline V gene encodes CDR1 ENHRY and CDR2 SYGVKD. V was pared by 3 bases and J by 2 bases, with 13 bases between. This chain's CDR3 is CAISDLRSANYGYTF. CDR3 sequence (DNA): TGTGCCATCAGTGACCTTCGATCCGCGAACTATGGCTACACCTTC.